This is a list of T cell receptor beta chains from one sample in a study of OX40 agonist ivuxolimab in advanced cancers. This table comes from immunoSEQ multiplex PCR, and its TCRdb copy is limited to in-frame clones, with some not included. The sample includes about 160,000 clones, roughly 92% of them seen just once. The sequenced sample was CD4+ or CD8+ T cells sorted from blood, obtained in a trial of the OX40 agonist ivuxolimab. These receptors were taken from an adult with an advanced solid tumor such as melanoma, head and neck, liver or kidney cancer. Both conserved end residues are part of each CDR3. D genes are given only for firm matches. A clone size is listed for some rows: how often the clone was seen (once, few, many), or a class if it is expanded.

J gene	clone size	D gene	V gene	CDR3 protein	CDR3 DNA
TRBJ1-2	NA	NA	TRBV27	CASRKDSLYGYTF	TGTGCCAGCAGAAAGGACAGCTTATATGGCTACACCTTC
TRBJ2-5	once	TRBD1	TRBV11-2	CASSWGTEKETQYF	TGTGCCAGCAGCTGGGGGACAGAAAAAGAGACCCAGTACTTC
TRBJ2-1	NA	TRBD2	TRBV14	CASRAPGTSGRRGYNEQFF	TGTGCCAGCAGGGCCCCCGGGACTAGCGGGAGGAGGGGCTACAATGAGCAGTTCTTC
TRBJ2-3	NA	TRBD2	TRBV2	CASSPPSGGALDTQYF	TGTGCCAGCAGTCCGCCTAGCGGGGGGGCCCTAGATACGCAGTATTTT
TRBJ1-5	NA	NA	TRBV9	CASSASQGNQPQHF	TGTGCCAGCAGCGCGTCCCAGGGGAATCAGCCCCAGCATTTT
TRBJ2-7	NA	NA	TRBV28	CASSLPQGPAEQYF	TGTGCCAGCAGTTTACCCCAGGGCCCGGCCGAGCAGTACTTC
TRBJ2-7	NA	TRBD1	TRBV7-2	CASSLGTGALYEQYF	TGTGCCAGCAGCTTAGGGACAGGGGCTCTCTACGAGCAGTACTTC
TRBJ1-6	NA	NA	TRBV5-6	CASSLGQGGSPLHF	TGTGCCAGCAGCTTGGGGCAGGGCGGATCACCCCTCCACTTT
TRBJ1-1	NA	NA	TRBV28	CASSSTALNTEAFF	TGTGCCAGCAGTAGCACAGCCTTGAACACTGAAGCTTTCTTT
TRBJ1-3	few	TRBD1	TRBV10-3	CATRQGLSGNTIYF	TGTGCCACCCGACAGGGGCTATCAGGAAACACCATATATTTT
TRBJ2-6	NA	NA	TRBV18	CASSPRGWSGANVLTF	TGTGCCAGCTCACCACGGGGATGGTCTGGGGCCAACGTCCTGACTTTC
TRBJ2-5	NA	TRBD1	TRBV4-3	CASSRNTGTGDETQYF	TGCGCCAGCAGCCGGAATACCGGGACAGGAGACGAGACCCAGTACTTC
TRBJ2-3	NA	NA	TRBV9	CASSQAALSTDTQYF	TGTGCCAGCTCCCAGGCGGCACTATCCACAGATACGCAGTATTTT
TRBJ1-5	NA	NA	TRBV19	CAPRDGRPNQPQHF	TGTGCCCCCCGAGACGGGCGTCCGAATCAGCCCCAGCATTTT
TRBJ2-3	once	NA	TRBV4-2	CASSQDLRKASTDTQYF	TGTGCCAGCAGCCAAGATCTGAGAAAAGCTAGCACAGATACGCAGTATTTT
TRBJ2-3	NA	NA	TRBV4-1	CASSQDPRGTDTQYF	TGCGCCAGCAGCCAAGACCCGCGCGGCACAGATACGCAGTATTTT
TRBJ2-1	NA	TRBD2	TRBV6-6	CASSGAGGGRSEQFF	TGTGCCAGCAGCGGGGCGGGGGGCGGAAGAAGTGAGCAGTTCTTC
TRBJ1-1	NA	TRBD1	TRBV4-1	CASSQEDLAGTGWRTEAFF	TGCGCCAGCAGCCAAGAGGACCTTGCCGGGACAGGGTGGAGGACTGAAGCTTTCTTT
TRBJ2-7	NA	TRBD2	TRBV28	CASPSAGGAGEQYF	TGTGCCAGCCCCTCAGCGGGAGGGGCGGGCGAGCAGTACTTC
TRBJ2-2	NA	TRBD2	TRBV7-2	CASSSDLVAGRELFF	TGTGCCAGCAGCTCGGACCTAGTAGCGGGGCGGGAGCTGTTTTTT
TRBJ1-2	once	NA	TRBV18	CASSPSGLAYGHTF	TGTGCCAGCTCACCTAGCGGCCTCGCCTATGGCCACACCTTC
TRBJ2-1	NA	NA	TRBV2	CASSDTVPSYNEQFF	TGTGCCAGCAGTGATACGGTCCCATCCTACAATGAGCAGTTCTTC
TRBJ2-3	NA	NA	TRBV5-5	CASSYNTDSVTQYF	TGTGCCAGCAGCTACAACACAGACAGCGTAACGCAGTATTTT
TRBJ2-7	NA	NA	TRBV2	CAGGTAYSYEQYF	TGTGCCGGTGGGACCGCTTACTCCTACGAGCAGTACTTC
TRBJ1-2	NA	NA	TRBV6-5	CASSYSSYGYTF	TGTGCCAGCAGTTACTCGAGCTATGGCTACACCTTC
TRBJ2-7	NA	NA	TRBV2	CASRAGTLRNEQYF	TGTGCCAGCAGAGCGGGCACCCTCAGGAACGAGCAGTACTTC
TRBJ1-4	NA	TRBD1	TRBV6-1	CASSGGTGGDEKLFF	TGTGCCAGCAGTGGAGGGACAGGAGGTGATGAAAAACTGTTTTTT
TRBJ1-1	NA	TRBD1	TRBV9	CASSVRDRVVGTEAFF	TGTGCCAGCAGCGTTAGGGACAGGGTGGTTGGCACTGAAGCTTTCTTT
TRBJ2-7	NA	NA	TRBV6-1	CASSAEQYF	TGTGCCAGCAGCGCCGAGCAGTACTTC
TRBJ2-7	NA	TRBD1	TRBV18	CASSPGQPYEQYF	TGTGCCAGCTCCCCGGGACAGCCCTACGAGCAGTACTTC
TRBJ2-2	NA	NA	TRBV6-4	CASSFEYNTGELFF	TGTGCCAGCAGTTTCGAATATAACACCGGGGAGCTGTTTTTT
TRBJ1-1	NA	TRBD1	TRBV6-6	CASTWGSTGGGTEAFF	TGTGCCAGCACCTGGGGATCTACAGGGGGCGGCACTGAAGCTTTCTTT
TRBJ2-5	NA	NA	TRBV9	CASSAPPRDTGTQYF	TGTGCCAGCAGCGCCCCCCCCAGGGACACGGGGACCCAGTACTTC
TRBJ2-1	NA	NA	TRBV19	CASSRGWNEQFF	TGTGCCAGTAGCAGGGGTTGGAATGAGCAGTTCTTC